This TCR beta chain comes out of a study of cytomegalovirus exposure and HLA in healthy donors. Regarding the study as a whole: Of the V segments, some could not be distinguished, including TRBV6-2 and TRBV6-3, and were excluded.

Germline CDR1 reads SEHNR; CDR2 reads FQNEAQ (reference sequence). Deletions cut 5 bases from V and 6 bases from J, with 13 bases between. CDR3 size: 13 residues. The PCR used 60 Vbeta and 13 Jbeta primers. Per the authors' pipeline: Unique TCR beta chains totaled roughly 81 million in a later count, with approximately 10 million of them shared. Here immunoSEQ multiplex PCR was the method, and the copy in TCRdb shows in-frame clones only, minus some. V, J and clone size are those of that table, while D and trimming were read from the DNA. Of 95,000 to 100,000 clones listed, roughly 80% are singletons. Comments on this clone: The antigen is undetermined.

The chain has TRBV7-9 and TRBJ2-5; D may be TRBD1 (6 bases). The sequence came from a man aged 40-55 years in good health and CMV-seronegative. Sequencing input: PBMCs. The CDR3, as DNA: TGTGCCAGCAGCATAAGAGGGGGAAAGACCCAGTACTTC. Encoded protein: CASSIRGGKTQYF.